The 30 T cell receptor beta chains in this list originate from one sample, sequenced in a study of blood T cell repertoires in COVID-19 (TCRdb year 2020). Library creation used the immunoSEQ multiplex PCR assay. TCRdb's version of the immuneACCESS table is confined to in-frame rearrangements and falls short of the full clone set. An unresolved V gene accounts for under half of the shortfall where checked; the remainder is of unknown origin. For this sample there are around 190,000 clones; roughly three quarters appear just once. In total, the top ten clones hold roughly 8.7% of the sample. Sequenced input: peripheral blood. The receptor source for this set is a woman aged 45-65 years with active or convalescent COVID-19.

The rearrangement uses TRBV7-2 and TRBJ2-2; D gene ambiguous. The germline V and J ends were trimmed by 2 bases and 4 bases, with 11 bases remaining between them. Germline CDR1 reads SGHTA; CDR2 reads FQGNSA. The CDR3 sequence is 15 residues long. As DNA, the CDR3 is TGTGCCAGCAGCTTATCCCCAGTCCTCACCGGGGAGCTGTTTTTT. Amino acids: CASSLSPVLTGELFF.

The chain links TRBV21-1 to TRBJ1-5; TRBD1, as called in the table, went unchecked against the DNA. TRBV21-1 is designated a pseudogene. CDR3 size: 15 residues. The CDR3 spells CASSPRGQQYQPQHF. The CDR3 DNA follows: TGTGCCAGCAGCCCGCGGGGACAGCAATATCAGCCCCAGCATTTT.

The table lists this clone with a few counts. This chain joins TRBV11-2 and TRBJ2-5, with 10 bases fitting TRBD2. The CDR3 extends over 16 amino acids. Trimming at V came to 1 base and at J to 2 bases, leaving 4 bases not matched to a gene. Germline V gives CDR1 SGHAT, CDR2 FQNNGV. The CDR3 nucleotides read TGTGCCAGCAGCTTAGCCCTAGCGGGGGAGCAAGAGACCCAGTACTTC. It specifies CASSLALAGEQETQYF.

The chain has TRBV9 and TRBJ2-3; a weak D match, TRBD2 (7 bases). Germline CDR1 reads SGDLS; CDR2 reads YYNGEE. This CDR3 contains 15 residues. V lost 2 bases and J lost 0, with 10 bases in between. This CDR3 is CASSVRGASTDTQYF. The CDR3 region has the DNA TGTGCCAGCAGCGTCCGGGGGGCGAGCACAGATACGCAGTATTTT. The complete variable domain, with remaining parts taken from reference TRBV9 and TRBJ2-3, reads DSGVTQTPKHLITATGQRVTLRCSPRSGDLSVYWYQQSLDQGLQFLIQYYNGEERAKGNILERFSAQQFPDLHSELNLSSLELGDSALYFCASSVRGASTDTQYFGPGTRLTVL.

This chain connects TRBV2 to TRBJ2-2; a possible D gene is TRBD1 (5 bases). CDR3 length: 15 residues. Per germline, CDR1 SNHLY and CDR2 FYNNEI. The V gene lost 5 bases and the J gene lost 5 bases, with 15 bases spanning the gap. DNA for the CDR3: TGTGCCAGCAGTTTAGTAGGCCAGGGAACCGGGGAGCTGTTTTTT. Encoded protein: CASSLVGQGTGELFF.

V usage is TRBV27 and J usage is TRBJ1-4; possible D gene TRBD1, 6 bases. The germline V gene encodes CDR1 MNHEY and CDR2 SMNVEV (reference sequence). CDR3 length equals 15 residues. The V gene lost 5 bases and the J gene lost 3 bases, with 13 bases spanning the gap. The CDR3 DNA sequence: TGTGCCAGCAGTACCAGGGGAACCTCTAATGAAAAACTGTTTTTT. Residues: CASSTRGTSNEKLFF.

This chain joins TRBV10-3 and TRBJ1-6; D not resolved. This CDR3 has 14 residues. Trimming removed 4 bases at V and 8 bases at J, with 12 bases between. Germline V CDR1 and CDR2: ENHRY, SYGVKD. CDR3 coding DNA: TGTGCCATCAGTGGATTGGGGAGGGATTCACCCCTCCACTTT. Its translation: CAISGLGRDSPLHF.

This clone was counted many times. The V and J genes are TRBV30 and TRBJ2-5; a possible D gene is TRBD2 (7 bases). Germline V gives CDR1 GTSNPN, CDR2 SVGIG (reference sequence). The CDR3 length is 13 residues. Trimming cost V 4 bases and J 4 bases, with 13 bases left between them. The CDR3, as DNA: TGTGCCTGGAAAAGGGGGGGAGGAGAGACCCAGTACTTC. Translating it yields CAWKRGGGETQYF.

This clone was found a few times. The genes are TRBV18 and TRBJ2-1, with D uncertain. Germline assignment: CDR1 KGHSH and CDR2 LQKENI. The CDR3 contains 15 residues. V dropped 0 bases and J dropped 1 base, with 7 bases sitting between them. CDR3 nucleotide sequence: TGTGCCAGCTCACCACCGGTCGGTTCCTACAATGAGCAGTTCTTC. Its translation: CASSPPVGSYNEQFF.

This sequence joins TRBV10-3 and TRBJ1-2; TRBD1 aligns across 7 bases. The V and J ends lost 6 bases and 4 bases, in that order; junction bases with no gene match: 8. The CDR3 spans 14 residues. Germline-derived CDR1 and CDR2 are ENHRY and SYGVKD. Here the CDR3 reads CAISRETGSYGYTF. CDR3 nucleotides: TGTGCCATCAGCAGGGAGACAGGGAGCTATGGCTACACCTTC.

The J gene is TRBJ1-6, the V gene TRBV5-1, with 9 bases that match TRBD1. After removal of 3 bases from V and 7 bases from J, the junction contained 5 bases not matched to a gene. CDR1 is SGHRS, CDR2 YFSETQ, per germline. This CDR3 region has 15 residues. This chain's CDR3 is CASSSGTGQNSPLHF. For the CDR3, the DNA is TGCGCCAGCAGCTCCGGGACAGGGCAAAATTCACCCCTCCACTTT.

This sequence joins TRBV6-2 or TRBV6-3 and TRBJ2-5, with 8 bases that match TRBD2. From germline, CDR1 is MNHEY and CDR2 SVGEGT. J was trimmed by 4 bases and V by 6 bases; bases with no gene match: 10. The CDR3 covers 15 residues. For the CDR3, the DNA is TGTGCCAGCAGCCGACTAGCGACCGCCAGAGAGACCCAGTACTTC. Its protein is CASSRLATARETQYF.

This clone was picked up a small number of times. This chain joins TRBV18 and TRBJ1-2, with a possible D match to TRBD1 (6 bases). V dropped 5 bases and J dropped 2 bases, with 18 bases sitting between them. The CDR3 has 16 amino acids. Germline CDR1 is KGHSH and CDR2 is LQKENI. CDR3 bases: TGTGCCAGCTCATCCCTCGAAATGGGGGCGAACTATGGCTACACCTTC. Translated, it gives CASSSLEMGANYGYTF. Full variable domain (remainder filled in from reference TRBV18 and TRBJ1-2): NAGVMQNPRHLVRRRGQEARLRCSPMKGHSHVYWYRQLPEEGLKFMVYLQKENIIDESGMPKERFSAEFPKEGPSILRIQQVVRGDSAAYFCASSSLEMGANYGYTFGSGTRLTVV.

The V call is TRBV19, the J call TRBJ1-3; D gene unclear. Germline V gene sequence: CDR1 LNHDA, CDR2 SQIVND (reference sequence). V was clipped by 7 bases and J by 3 bases, with 10 bases between them. This CDR3 contains 13 residues. CDR3 sequence (DNA): TGTGCCAGTATTGAGGGAAATGGAAACACCATATATTTT. It yields the protein CASIEGNGNTIYF.

This chain joins TRBV5-1 and TRBJ2-7; TRBD2 matches 11 bases. The CDR3 sequence is 14 residues long. The V and J ends lost 6 bases and 3 bases, in that order; junction bases with no gene match: 5. CDR1 and CDR2 from the germline V gene are SGHRS and YFSETQ. Here the CDR3 DNA reads TGCGCCAGCAACCCGCTAGCGGGGGGCTACGAGCAGTACTTC. Protein product: CASNPLAGGYEQYF.

J is TRBJ1-6 and V is TRBV14; unclear D gene. The V end was cut by 3 bases, the J end by 7 bases, with 4 bases between. Germline values: CDR1 SGHDN, CDR2 FVKESK. The CDR3 covers 12 residues. CDR3 sequence reads: CASSQRNSPLHF. CDR3 in DNA: TGTGCCAGCAGCCAGAGAAATTCACCCCTCCACTTT.

V usage is TRBV19 and J usage is TRBJ1-2; no clear D. V was trimmed by 4 bases and J by 4 bases, leaving 13 bases between them. CDR3 size: 14 residues. CDR1 LNHDA and CDR2 SQIVND come from the germline V gene (reference sequence). The CDR3 region is CASSSVITVYGYTF. CDR3 in DNA: TGTGCCAGTAGTAGCGTCATTACCGTCTATGGCTACACCTTC.

This chain joins TRBV4-2 and TRBJ2-5, with 8 bases fitting TRBD1. Germline CDR1 is LGHNA and CDR2 is YNFKEQ. The CDR3 is 14 amino acids. Trimming removed 2 bases from V and 5 bases from J; junction bases left unmatched: 4. This chain's CDR3 is CASSQRQGRETQYF. DNA of the CDR3: TGTGCCAGCAGCCAACGACAGGGGAGGGAGACCCAGTACTTC.

This chain uses TRBV20-1 with TRBJ2-1; D might be TRBD1 (5 bases). V lost 5 bases to trimming and J lost 7 bases, with 9 bases between them. This CDR3 is built from 11 residues. Germline values: CDR1 DFQATT, CDR2 SNEGSKA (reference sequence). CDR3 protein: CSAGQRNEQFF. The CDR3 DNA reads as TGCAGTGCTGGACAAAGGAATGAGCAGTTCTTC.

The chain carries TRBV11-3 and TRBJ2-3, with 7 bases lining up with TRBD2. This CDR3 has 14 residues. The J segment lost 0 bases and the V segment lost 3 bases, leaving 0 bases of the junction unmatched. CDR1 is SGHNT, CDR2 YENEEA, per germline. CDR3 nucleotide sequence: TGTGCCAGCAGCTTTAGCGGGAGCACAGATACGCAGTATTTT. This sequence encodes CASSFSGSTDTQYF.

The chain couples TRBV20-1 to TRBJ2-2; D uncertain. This CDR3 contains 12 residues. With 3 bases removed from V and 5 bases from J, the gap between germline ends came to 7 bases. Germline values: CDR1 DFQATT, CDR2 SNEGSKA (reference sequence). This chain's CDR3 is CSASYGTGELFF. Written as DNA, the CDR3 is TGCAGTGCTAGTTACGGGACCGGGGAGCTGTTTTTT.

J is TRBJ1-1 and V is TRBV27, with TRBD1 matching 10 bases. Germline-derived CDR1 and CDR2 are MNHEY and SMNVEV (reference sequence). The CDR3 totals 15 residues. V lost 5 bases to trimming and J lost 5 bases; unmatched junction nucleotides: 8. CDR3 in amino acids: CASSGTGTGETEAFF. The CDR3 nucleotides read TGTGCCAGCAGTGGAACCGGGACAGGGGAAACTGAAGCTTTCTTT.

V gene TRBV19 combines with J gene TRBJ2-1, with TRBD1 as a possible D gene (5 bases). The CDR3 spans 16 residues. Germline V gene data show CDR1 as LNHDA and CDR2 as SQIVND (reference sequence). Trimming shortened V by 7 bases and J by 5 bases, and 21 bases separated the two germline ends. The CDR3 reads CASTSQQQGWDNEQFF. CDR3 nucleotide sequence: TGTGCCAGTACTTCACAGCAGCAGGGATGGGACAATGAGCAGTTCTTC.

DNA for the CDR3: TGTGCCAGCAGGTCGTCAGATACGCAGTATTTT. Translating it yields CASRSSDTQYF. The rearrangement joins TRBV7-9 to TRBJ2-3; unclear D gene. Trimming cost V 6 bases and J 4 bases, with 5 bases left between them. The CDR3 loop spans 11 amino acids. Germline V CDR1 and CDR2: SEHNR, FQNEAQ (reference sequence).

This clone was seen more than once but under ten times. V usage is TRBV5-4 and J usage is TRBJ2-2; possible D gene TRBD2, 6 bases. The germline V gene has CDR1 SGHNT and CDR2 YYREEE (reference sequence). CDR3 length: 13 amino acids. Trimming shortened V by 4 bases and J by 5 bases, and 9 bases separated the two germline ends. This CDR3 reads CASSPGGTGELFF. The CDR3 coding sequence is TGTGCCAGCAGCCCCGGGGGTACCGGGGAGCTGTTTTTT.

This chain joins TRBV29-1 and TRBJ1-3; 9 nucleotides align to TRBD1. The ends lost 7 bases at V and 4 bases at J; junction bases unmatched: 8. CDR1 is SQVTM, CDR2 ANQGSEA, per germline. The CDR3 is 14 amino acids. In DNA form, the CDR3 reads TGCAGCGCAATGCGGACAGGGGTGGGAAACACCATATATTTT. It is translated as CSAMRTGVGNTIYF.

This clone was detected a few times. The CDR3 reads CASSGPGQGSEQYF. The CDR3, as DNA: TGTGCCAGCAGTGGGCCGGGACAGGGCTCCGAGCAGTACTTC. The rearrangement joins TRBV6-6 to TRBJ2-7; 9 bases align to TRBD1. CDR1 and CDR2 from the germline V gene are MNHNY and SVGAGI (reference sequence). After removal of 5 bases from V and 6 bases from J, the junction contained 8 bases not matched to a gene. CDR3 size: 14 residues.

The chain uses TRBV29-1 and TRBJ1-1; TRBD1 matches 7 bases. CDR3 length equals 12 residues. Germline V gives CDR1 SQVTM, CDR2 ANQGSEA. J gave up 8 bases and V 4 bases, and 7 bases lay outside the gene matches. The DNA for the CDR3 is TGCAGCGTTGCGGGCAGGGGGAGAGAAGCTTTCTTT. Its protein is CSVAGRGREAFF.

The J gene is TRBJ2-2, the V gene TRBV3-1 (or the pseudogene TRBV3-2); D uncertain. With 4 bases removed from V and 6 bases from J, the gap between germline ends came to 9 bases. Per the germline V gene, CDR1 is LGHDT and CDR2 is YNNKEL (reference sequence). This CDR3 is 13 amino acids long. CDR3 region: CASSPATAGELFF. The CDR3 nucleotides are TGTGCCAGCAGCCCGGCGACTGCCGGGGAGCTGTTTTTT.

V gene TRBV4-2 combines with J gene TRBJ2-3, with TRBD1 matching over 7 bases. V shed 4 bases, J shed 5 bases, and the junction held 3 bases outside the gene matches. From germline, CDR1 is LGHNA and CDR2 YNFKEQ. The CDR3 covers 13 residues. DNA for the CDR3: TGTGCCAGCAGCCCCCAGGGGGAAGATACGCAGTATTTT. Residues: CASSPQGEDTQYF.